This TCR beta chain comes out of a study of blood T cell repertoires in COVID-19. As for the study in general: Samples representing acute and convalescent COVID-19 were sourced from the United States, Italy and Spain. PBMCs, B-cell-depleted T cells, or T cells were the source of the cDNA or gDNA that made up the material.

Generated by immunoSEQ multiplex PCR, the TCRdb table keeps only in-frame clones and is missing some. This repertoire shows a few hundred thousand clones, about 85% found once; its top ten account for 15% to 20%. This study enrolled people aged roughly 18 to 100 from approximately 25 US geographic areas. Trimming shortened V by 4 bases and J by 2 bases, and 15 bases separated the two germline ends. The V gene's germline CDR1 is MNHEY and CDR2 SVGEGT. This CDR3 is 15 amino acids long. The chain uses TRBV6-2 or TRBV6-3 and TRBJ2-7; a possible D gene is TRBD1 (5 bases). This receptor was taken from a middle-aged man who had recovered from COVID-19. The source material was PBMCs or T cells enriched from blood (not recorded which). This chain's CDR3 is CASSLGPPQTYEQYF. The CDR3 coding sequence is TGTGCCAGCAGTTTGGGGCCACCACAAACCTACGAGCAGTACTTC.